This T cell receptor (beta chain) appears in the sequencing data of a study of OX40 agonist ivuxolimab in advanced cancers. Trimming removed 1 base at V and 0 bases at J, with 12 bases between. The CDR3 sequence is 16 residues long. Germline-derived CDR1 and CDR2 are SGHDT and YYEEEE. At baseline, cycle 4 day 1, and cycle 7 day 1, blood was sampled. Sequencing was performed with immunoSEQ multiplex PCR; in TCRdb, only in-frame clones are kept and a portion is missing. The repertoire holds around 30,000 clones, with roughly nine tenths as singletons. Study-level results: Determination of antigen specificity was not performed for the expanded peripheral T cells.

To note about this clone: The target antigen is unknown.

The V call is TRBV5-6, the J call TRBJ2-3, with a tentative D call TRBD1 (5 bases). The sequence came from an adult with an advanced solid tumor such as melanoma, head and neck, liver or kidney cancer. Sequenced here: CD4+ or CD8+ T cells sorted from blood, sampled in a trial of the OX40 agonist ivuxolimab. The CDR3 loop reads CASSLSTGKSTDTQYF. The DNA of the CDR3 is TGTGCCAGCAGCTTGAGCACAGGTAAAAGCACAGATACGCAGTATTTT.